This is a list of T cell receptor beta chains from one sample in a study of preoperative IRX-2 immunotherapy in early breast cancer. Using immunoSEQ multiplex PCR, the repertoire was profiled, and TCRdb retains in-frame clones only, with some absent. The table records almost 35,000 clones, roughly 96% of them present only once. This specimen was taken from a patient treated with IRX-2 immunotherapy. The receptors stem from a human donor with breast cancer. Both conserved end residues are part of each CDR3. D genes are given only for firm matches. Not all rows give a size; the values are once, few, many and, for expanded clones, a class.

j_call d_call v_call clone_size cdr3_nt cdr3_aa
TRBJ2-2 . TRBV27 . TGTGCCAGCAGTAAGAGAGCCGGGGAGCTGTTTTTT CASSKRAGELFF
TRBJ2-2 . TRBV11-2 . TGTGCCAGCAGCTTAGAGGTGATCGGGGAGCTGTTTTTT CASSLEVIGELFF
TRBJ1-5 . TRBV5-1 . TGCGCCAGCTCAACGAACGGGGGGCGAGAGCAGCCCCAGCATTTT CASSTNGGREQPQHF
TRBJ1-5 . TRBV7-3 . TGTGCCAGCAGCTTACTACAGGGTCAGCCCCAGCATTTT CASSLLQGQPQHF
TRBJ1-2 . TRBV6-6 . TGTGCCAGCAAAGGGGAGGACTATGGCTACACCTTC CASKGEDYGYTF
TRBJ2-1 . TRBV5-4 . TGTGCCAGCAGCGTCTCACCTTCCGACAATGAGCAGTTCTTC CASSVSPSDNEQFF
TRBJ2-1 . TRBV27 few TGTGCCAGCCGATTAGGCCCTAGCAACAATGAGCAGTTCTTC CASRLGPSNNEQFF
TRBJ1-5 . TRBV7-7 . TGTGCTAGCAGCTTAGGGACGGGTCAGCCCCAGCATTTT CASSLGTGQPQHF
TRBJ1-1 . TRBV6-5 once TGTGCCAGCACCCTATCGCGGGTGAACACTGAAGCTTTCTTT CASTLSRVNTEAFF
TRBJ2-3 . TRBV28 . TGTGCCAGCAGTTTATCCGAAGGGTTTAGCACAGATACGCAGTATTTT CASSLSEGFSTDTQYF
TRBJ2-7 TRBD2 TRBV20-1 . TGCAGGGGAGCGGGAGGATACGAGCAGTACTTC CRGAGGYEQYF
TRBJ2-1 . TRBV7-2 once TGTGCCAGCAGCTCGATGCGGTTATCCTACAATGAGCAGTTCTTC CASSSMRLSYNEQFF
TRBJ1-4 . TRBV7-9 . TGTGCCAGCAGCTTCCCGACCGGACTGGATGAAAAACTGTTTTTT CASSFPTGLDEKLFF
TRBJ2-7 . TRBV7-2 . TGTGCCAGCAGTTACGTCCTAGGGGGCGAGCAGTACTTC CASSYVLGGEQYF
TRBJ2-2 TRBD2 TRBV5-1 . TGCGCCAGCAGCCGAGGACTAGCGGGGGTGACCGGGGAGCTGTTTTTT CASSRGLAGVTGELFF
TRBJ1-1 TRBD1 TRBV18 . TGTGCCAGCTCGGGGACAGGGGAGACTGAAGCTTTCTTT CASSGTGETEAFF
TRBJ2-5 TRBD2 TRBV9 . TGTGCCAGCAGCCCCGGGGGGGGCCAGTACCAAGAGACCCAGTACTTC CASSPGGGQYQETQYF
TRBJ2-6 TRBD1 TRBV19 once TGTGCCAGTAGTCCGGGACAGCTCTCTGGGGCCAACGTCCTGACTTTC CASSPGQLSGANVLTF
TRBJ2-5 TRBD2 TRBV7-2 . TGTGCCAGCAGCCCCCAGAGCGGGGGTCAAGAGACCCAGTACTTC CASSPQSGGQETQYF
TRBJ2-1 TRBD2 TRBV2 . TGTGCCACGGTTAGCGGGGGGCTCCATAGCTCCTACAATGAGCAGTTCTTC CATVSGGLHSSYNEQFF
TRBJ1-1 . TRBV6-1 . TGTGCCAGCAGTGAAAATAGTGACACTGAAGCTTTCTTT CASSENSDTEAFF
TRBJ1-6 . TRBV28 once TGTGCCAGCAGTTTATGGGACACCTCCTTAGGTTCACCCCTCCACTTT CASSLWDTSLGSPLHF
TRBJ2-5 . TRBV10-2 . TGCGCCAGTACCGACCTGTGGGAGACCCAGTACTTC CASTDLWETQYF
TRBJ2-7 . TRBV7-6 . TGTGCCAGCAGCTTAAATGGGTATACAGGCAGGGCCCCCTACGAGCAGTACTTC CASSLNGYTGRAPYEQYF
TRBJ1-5 . TRBV6-1 . TGTGCCAGCAGTGAAACGGCAGGGTATCAGCCCCAGCATTTT CASSETAGYQPQHF
TRBJ1-5 . TRBV5-3 . TGTGCCAGAATAGGCAGGACTAATCAGCCCCAGCATTTT CARIGRTNQPQHF
TRBJ1-1 TRBD1 TRBV25-1 . TGTGCCAGCATCCGACAGGGAAGCACTGAAGCTTTCTTT CASIRQGSTEAFF
TRBJ2-1 . TRBV19 . TGTGCCAGTAGCTCCGACAGGGACTCCATAATACCCAGGTCCTACAATGAGCAGTTCTTC CASSSDRDSIIPRSYNEQFF
TRBJ2-3 TRBD2 TRBV4-1 . TGCGCCAGCAGCCAAGTAGGGCTAGCGGGGGGCCGGTATACGCAGTATTTT CASSQVGLAGGRYTQYF
TRBJ2-3 . TRBV27 . TGTGCCAGCAGTTTAATGGAGGGGGCGGGGAATACGCAGTATTTT CASSLMEGAGNTQYF
TRBJ1-1 . TRBV6-5 . TGTGCCAGCAGTTACGCAGGGATGAACACTGAAGCTTTCTTT CASSYAGMNTEAFF
TRBJ2-3 . TRBV7-3 . TGTGCCAGCAGCTTAAGGTCAGATACGCAGTATTTT CASSLRSDTQYF
TRBJ1-1 . TRBV30 . TGTGCCTGGAGTAAGAAGGTTGCTGAAGCTTTCTTT CAWSKKVAEAFF
TRBJ1-3 TRBD1 TRBV5-1 once TGCGCCAGCAGCTTGGGAGGGGGCTTCGACACCATATATTTT CASSLGGGFDTIYF
TRBJ2-7 . TRBV7-2 . TGTGCCAGCAGCTTTCGACCGGGAATCTACGAGCAGTACTTC CASSFRPGIYEQYF
TRBJ1-4 TRBD1 TRBV27 . TGTGCCAGCAGTTTTAACAGGGGAAGGGAAAAACTGTTTTTT CASSFNRGREKLFF
TRBJ2-7 . TRBV7-2 . TGTGCCAGCAGCTTAGTAAGCGGTGCCTACGAGCAGTACTTC CASSLVSGAYEQYF